Following are 19 T cell receptor beta chains from one sample sequenced in a study of blood T cell repertoires in COVID-19. Measured with immunoSEQ multiplex PCR; TCRdb has only the in-frame clones, and not every one. The sample records 220,000 or so clones, roughly 84% being singletons. Sequencing input: peripheral blood. All receptors derive from a woman older than 75 with acute or convalescent COVID-19.

The chain uses TRBV14 and TRBJ2-1; weak D call: TRBD2 (6 bases). V dropped 4 bases and J dropped 7 bases, with 14 bases sitting between them. This CDR3 region has 14 residues. Germline CDR1 SGHDN, CDR2 FVKESK. The CDR3 is CASSPRAGGNEQFF. For the CDR3, the DNA is TGTGCCAGCAGCCCAAGGGCTGGGGGGAATGAGCAGTTCTTC.

The rearrangement links TRBV5-3 to TRBJ1-1; D is possibly TRBD1 (6 bases). TRBV5-3 is an ORF for which the function is uncertain. The V end lost 4 bases, the J end lost 4 bases, and 17 bases lay between the germline ends. The CDR3 covers 15 residues. CDR3 sequence (DNA): TGTGCCAGAAGCGCACACAGGGTAAGCGTCACTGAAGCTTTCTTT. As protein: CARSAHRVSVTEAFF.

This clone was seen only a few times. The V and J genes are TRBV18 and TRBJ1-3, with D perhaps matching TRBD1 (5 bases). The V gene's germline CDR1 is KGHSH and CDR2 LQKENI. This CDR3 is 15 amino acids long. The germline V and J ends were trimmed by 3 bases and 5 bases, with 14 bases remaining between them. CDR3 in amino acids: CASSPLEGARNTIYF. The CDR3 bases are TGTGCCAGCTCACCCCTAGAAGGGGCAAGAAACACCATATATTTT.

There are a few counts of this clone. The chain recombines TRBV28 with TRBJ1-1; weak D call: TRBD1 (5 bases). The V and J ends lost 1 base and 7 bases respectively, with 10 bases between them. The germline V gene has CDR1 MDHEN and CDR2 SYDVKM. The CDR3 covers 13 residues. Written as DNA, the CDR3 is TGTGCCAGCAGTTTATCGGGGGTGGGTGAAGCTTTCTTT. Translation: CASSLSGVGEAFF. Supplemented by reference TRBV28 and TRBJ1-1, the full variable domain reads DVKVTQSSRYLVKRTGEKVFLECVQDMDHENMFWYRQDPGLGLRLIYFSYDVKMKEKGDIPEGYSVSREKKERFSLILESASTNQTSMYLCASSLSGVGEAFFGQGTRLTVV.

The chain is built from TRBV18 and TRBJ2-5, with a possible D match to TRBD1 (6 bases). The germline gives CDR1 KGHSH, CDR2 LQKENI. V was cut by 7 bases and J by 5 bases, with 20 bases left in between. This CDR3 has 15 amino acids. CDR3 DNA sequence: TGTGCCAGCTTCTCCACCCAGGGGAACCGGGAGACCCAGTACTTC. Its translation: CASFSTQGNRETQYF.

V gene TRBV6-5 combines with J gene TRBJ1-2; D not certain. The V gene lost 0 bases and the J gene lost 7 bases, with 9 bases spanning the gap. Germline V gene sequence: CDR1 MNHEY, CDR2 SVGAGI. The CDR3 spans 13 residues. Here the CDR3 DNA reads TGTGCCAGCAGTTACTCAGGAAGACTTGGCTACACCTTC. Translating gives CASSYSGRLGYTF.

In its sample, this clone was seen once. This chain joins TRBV10-3 and TRBJ2-7; D is uncertain. V lost 6 bases and J lost 5, with 14 bases in between. The CDR3 covers 13 residues. The V gene's germline CDR1 is ENHRY and CDR2 SYGVKD. CDR3 in DNA: TGTGCCATCAGGACCCAGATCCGGGACGAGCAGTACTTC. Translated: CAIRTQIRDEQYF.

This chain links TRBV19 with TRBJ2-1, with TRBD2 matching over 14 bases. This CDR3 contains 16 residues. In germline, CDR1 is LNHDA, CDR2 SQIVND (reference sequence). After removal of 7 bases from V and 2 bases from J, the junction contained 4 bases not matched to a gene. The CDR3 DNA is TGTGCCAGTACCCGGGGACTAGCGGGGGCCTACAATGAGCAGTTCTTC. It codes for CASTRGLAGAYNEQFF. The full variable domain, completed using reference TRBV19 and TRBJ2-1, is DGGITQSPKYLFRKEGQNVTLSCEQNLNHDAMYWYRQDPGQGLRLIYYSQIVNDFQKGDIAEGYSVSREKKESFPLTVTSAQKNPTAFYLCASTRGLAGAYNEQFFGPGTRLTVL.

The chain employs TRBV9 and TRBJ1-2; D possibly corresponds to TRBD1 (6 bases). V lost 4 bases to trimming and J lost 5 bases, with 9 bases between them. This CDR3 contains 12 residues. Germline loops: CDR1 SGDLS, CDR2 YYNGEE. CDR3 nucleotides: TGTGCCAGCAGCCCTACAGGGTATGGCTACACCTTC. Residues: CASSPTGYGYTF.

The genes are TRBV6-6 and TRBJ2-7; TRBD2 agrees at 7 bases. Per germline, CDR1 MNHNY and CDR2 SVGAGI (reference sequence). This CDR3 has 13 residues. The V segment lost 10 bases and the J segment 3 bases; nucleotides outside the gene matches: 9. The CDR3 DNA sequence: TGTGCCACCCGGGGGAGGGCTAGCTACGAGCAGTACTTC. It specifies CATRGRASYEQYF.

This clone came up a few times. V is TRBV19 and J is TRBJ1-2; 7 bases align to TRBD1. The V gene end was trimmed by 3 bases and the J gene end by 7 bases; junction bases not matched to a gene: 8. The germline V gene encodes CDR1 LNHDA and CDR2 SQIVND (reference sequence). The CDR3 loop spans 14 amino acids. The DNA of the CDR3 is TGTGCCAGTAGTATCCTACAGGGGTTCGCTGGCTACACCTTC. This translates into CASSILQGFAGYTF. Full variable domain (rest looked up from reference TRBV19 and TRBJ1-2): DGGITQSPKYLFRKEGQNVTLSCEQNLNHDAMYWYRQDPGQGLRLIYYSQIVNDFQKGDIAEGYSVSREKKESFPLTVTSAQKNPTAFYLCASSILQGFAGYTFGSGTRLTVV.

Concerning this clone: Other DNA sequences in this sample translate to the same CDR3. The chain combines TRBV27 with TRBJ1-5, with 8 bases fitting TRBD1. Germline CDR1 MNHEY, CDR2 SMNVEV (reference sequence). J lost 1 base, V lost 4 bases, and 3 bases had no gene match. This CDR3 has 15 residues. CDR3 DNA: TGTGCCAGCAGTTCAGGGACAGGAAGCAATCAGCCCCAGCATTTT. Its protein is CASSSGTGSNQPQHF.

The V and J genes are TRBV6-2 or TRBV6-3 and TRBJ2-7, with D possibly being TRBD1 (5 bases). Trimming shortened V by 2 bases and J by 5 bases, and 13 bases separated the two germline ends. This CDR3 comprises 14 residues. Germline V gene data show CDR1 as MNHEY and CDR2 as SVGEGT. CDR3 sequence: CASSYPPRVHEQYF. The CDR3 bases are TGTGCCAGCAGTTACCCGCCCAGGGTCCACGAGCAGTACTTC.

The chain carries TRBV18 and TRBJ1-1; D call uncertain. This CDR3 region has 13 residues. V was trimmed by 1 base and J by 1 base, leaving 4 bases between them. Germline assignment: CDR1 KGHSH and CDR2 LQKENI. The CDR3 bases are TGTGCCAGCTCACCACGGGCGAACACTGAAGCTTTCTTT. Translating gives CASSPRANTEAFF.

This clone occurred a few times. This chain joins TRBV12-3 or TRBV12-4 and TRBJ1-2; 7 bases agree with TRBD1. This CDR3 comprises 13 residues. V was clipped by 4 bases and J by 3 bases; unmatched bases: 2. Here the CDR3 DNA reads TGTGCCAGCAGTTACGGGACAGACTATGGCTACACCTTC. It encodes CASSYGTDYGYTF.

V is TRBV19 and J is TRBJ2-2; 15 bases fit TRBD2. V dropped 3 bases and J dropped 2; count of bases not matched to a gene: 7. The CDR3 covers 19 residues. From germline, CDR1 is LNHDA and CDR2 SQIVND (reference sequence). CDR3 loop: CASSIRGLAGGGNTGELFF. Written as DNA, the CDR3 is TGTGCCAGTAGTATCCGGGGACTAGCGGGGGGCGGCAACACCGGGGAGCTGTTTTTT.

The chain joins TRBV6-2 or TRBV6-3 to TRBJ2-1; no reliable D call. Trimming shortened V by 2 bases and J by 4 bases, and 12 bases separated the two germline ends. The CDR3 runs to 15 residues. Germline V gene lookup returns CDR1 MNHEY and CDR2 SVGEGT. The CDR3 nucleotides read TGTGCCAGCAGTTACCCGAACCCACAGTACAATGAGCAGTTCTTC. It translates to CASSYPNPQYNEQFF.

Notes on this clone: Other DNA sequences in this specimen translate into the identical CDR3. The chain is built from TRBV11-3 and TRBJ1-1, with D perhaps matching TRBD1 (6 bases). Trimming left V 5 bases short and J 5 bases short, with 12 bases between. This CDR3 region has 13 residues. Germline-derived CDR1 and CDR2 are SGHNT and YENEEA. The CDR3 spells CASSPGTLTEAFF. In nucleotides, the CDR3 is TGTGCCAGCAGCCCCGGGACATTGACTGAAGCTTTCTTT.

The V call is TRBV5-1, the J call TRBJ2-3; the D gene is possibly TRBD1 (5 bases). The CDR3 runs to 14 residues. Trimming pared 4 bases from V and 7 bases from J, leaving 16 bases between. Per the germline V gene, CDR1 is SGHRS and CDR2 is YFSETQ. The CDR3 coding sequence is TGCGCCAGCAGCCCCGGCAGGGCCCCGAATACGCAGTATTTT. Amino acids: CASSPGRAPNTQYF.